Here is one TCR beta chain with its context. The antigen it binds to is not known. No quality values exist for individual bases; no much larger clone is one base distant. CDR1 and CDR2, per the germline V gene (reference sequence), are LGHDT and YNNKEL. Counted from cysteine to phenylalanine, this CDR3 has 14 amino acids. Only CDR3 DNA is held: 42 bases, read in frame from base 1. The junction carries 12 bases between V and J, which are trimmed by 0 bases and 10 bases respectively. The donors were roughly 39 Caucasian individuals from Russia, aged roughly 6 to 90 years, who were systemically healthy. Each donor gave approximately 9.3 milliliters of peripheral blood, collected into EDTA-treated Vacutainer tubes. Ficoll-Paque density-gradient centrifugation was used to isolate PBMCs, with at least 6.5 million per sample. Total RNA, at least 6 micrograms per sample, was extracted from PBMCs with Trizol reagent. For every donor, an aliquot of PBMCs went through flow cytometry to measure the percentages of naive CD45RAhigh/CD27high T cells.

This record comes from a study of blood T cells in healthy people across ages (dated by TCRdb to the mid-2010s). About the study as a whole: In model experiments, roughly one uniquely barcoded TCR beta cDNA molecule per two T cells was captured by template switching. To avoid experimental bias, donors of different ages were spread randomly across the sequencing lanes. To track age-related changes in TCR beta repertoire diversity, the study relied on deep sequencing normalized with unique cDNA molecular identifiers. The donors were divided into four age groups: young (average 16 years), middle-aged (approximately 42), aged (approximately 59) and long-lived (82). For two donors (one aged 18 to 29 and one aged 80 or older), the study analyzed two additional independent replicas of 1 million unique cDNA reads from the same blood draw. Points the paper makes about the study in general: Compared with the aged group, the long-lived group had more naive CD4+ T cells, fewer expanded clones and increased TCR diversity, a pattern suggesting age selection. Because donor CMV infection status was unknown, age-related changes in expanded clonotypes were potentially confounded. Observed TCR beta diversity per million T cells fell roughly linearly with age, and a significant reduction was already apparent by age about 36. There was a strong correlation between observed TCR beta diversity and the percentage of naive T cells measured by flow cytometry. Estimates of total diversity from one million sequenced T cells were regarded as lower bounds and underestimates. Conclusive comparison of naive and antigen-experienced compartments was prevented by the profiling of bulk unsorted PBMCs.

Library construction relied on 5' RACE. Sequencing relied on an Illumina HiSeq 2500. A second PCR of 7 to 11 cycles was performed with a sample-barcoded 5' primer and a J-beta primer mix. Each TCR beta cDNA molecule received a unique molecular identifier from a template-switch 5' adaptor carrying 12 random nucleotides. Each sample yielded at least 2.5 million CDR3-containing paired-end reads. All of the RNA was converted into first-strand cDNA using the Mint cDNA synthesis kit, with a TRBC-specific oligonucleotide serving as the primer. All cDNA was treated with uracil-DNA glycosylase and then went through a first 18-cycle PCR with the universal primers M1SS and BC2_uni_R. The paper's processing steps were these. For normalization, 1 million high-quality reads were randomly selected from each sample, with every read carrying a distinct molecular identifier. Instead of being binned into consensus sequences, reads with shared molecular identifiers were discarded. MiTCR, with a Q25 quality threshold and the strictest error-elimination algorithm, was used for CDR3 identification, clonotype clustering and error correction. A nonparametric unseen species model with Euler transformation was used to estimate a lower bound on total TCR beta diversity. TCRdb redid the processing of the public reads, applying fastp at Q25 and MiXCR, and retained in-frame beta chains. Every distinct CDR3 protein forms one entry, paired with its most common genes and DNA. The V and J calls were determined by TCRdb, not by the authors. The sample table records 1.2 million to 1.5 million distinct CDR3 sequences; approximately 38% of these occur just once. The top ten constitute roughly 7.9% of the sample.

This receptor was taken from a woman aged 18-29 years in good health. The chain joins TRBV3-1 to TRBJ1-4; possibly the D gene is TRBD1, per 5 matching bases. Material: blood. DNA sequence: TGTGCCAGCAGCCAAGACTCAGGGAGACGAAAACTGTTTTTT. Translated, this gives CASSQDSGRRKLFF. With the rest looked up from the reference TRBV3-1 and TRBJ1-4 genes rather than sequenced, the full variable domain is DTAVSQTPKYLVTQMGNDKSIKCEQNLGHDTMYWYKQDSKKFLKIMFSYNNKELIINETVPNRFSPKSPDKAHLNLHINSLELGDSAVYFCASSQDSGRRKLFFGSGTQLSVL.